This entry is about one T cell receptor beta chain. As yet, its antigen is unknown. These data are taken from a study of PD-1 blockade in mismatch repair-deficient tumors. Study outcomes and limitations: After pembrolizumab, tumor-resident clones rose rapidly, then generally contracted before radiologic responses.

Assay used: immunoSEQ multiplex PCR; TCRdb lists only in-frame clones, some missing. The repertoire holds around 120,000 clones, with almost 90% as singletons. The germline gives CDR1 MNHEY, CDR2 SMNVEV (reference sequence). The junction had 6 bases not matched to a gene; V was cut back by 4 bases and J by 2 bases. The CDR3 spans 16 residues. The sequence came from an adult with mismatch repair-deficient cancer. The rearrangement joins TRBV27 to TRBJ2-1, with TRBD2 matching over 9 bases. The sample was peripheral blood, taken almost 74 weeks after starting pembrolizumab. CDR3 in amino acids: CASSSGLAGPYNEQFF. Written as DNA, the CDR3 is TGTGCCAGCAGTTCGGGGCTAGCGGGACCCTACAATGAGCAGTTCTTC.